Detailed here is one TCR beta chain. While infection was still active, Seattle patients were enrolled and then followed longitudinally. This sample was included in a study of blood T cell repertoires in COVID-19. Study-wide context: COVID-19 samples, acute and convalescent, were from the United States, Italy and Spain. PBMCs, B-cell-depleted T cells, or T cells provided the cDNA or gDNA that made up the material.

Per the study methods: Estimation of nucleated cell counts relied on the amplification of reference gene primers. Repertoires were generated with immunoSEQ multiplex PCR, while TCRdb's copy carries only in-frame clones and drops some. V, J and clone size are those of that table, while D and trimming were read from the DNA. The sample includes 120,000 or so clones, around 80% of them seen just once. Deletions cut 6 bases from V and 2 bases from J, with 13 bases between. This CDR3 is 14 amino acids long. The germline gives CDR1 MNHEY, CDR2 SVGEGT. The source material was peripheral blood. This clonotype was obtained from a man between 25 and 39 years old with COVID-19, enrolled during active disease. The chain links TRBV6-2 or TRBV6-3 to TRBJ2-5; weak D call: TRBD1 (6 bases). The CDR3 DNA is TGTGCCAGCAGCTTCGGGACATCTCAAGAGACCCAGTACTTC. Encoded protein: CASSFGTSQETQYF.